This TCR beta chain appears in the sequencing data of a study of cytomegalovirus exposure and HLA in healthy donors. Germline V lookup: CDR1 SGHNT, CDR2 YYREEE (reference sequence). This CDR3 is built from 16 residues. The V and J ends lost 1 base and 4 bases respectively, with 12 bases between them. The table came from immunoSEQ multiplex PCR; TCRdb's copy has only in-frame clones and leaves some out. The table shows roughly 98,000 clones, with around 90% occurring only once. This TCR was sampled from a woman in her 30s in good health and CMV-seronegative. Sequencing was carried out using PBMCs. This chain links TRBV5-4 with TRBJ2-6; a weak D match, TRBD1 (6 bases). The CDR3 bases are TGTGCCAGCAGCTTGCCAACAGGGACCGGGGCCAACGTCCTGACTTTC. The encoded protein is CASSLPTGTGANVLTF.